This TCR beta chain emerged from a study of blood T cell repertoires in COVID-19. Trimming took off 2 bases at V and 4 bases at J, with 11 bases between the two ends. This CDR3 is 14 amino acids long. Per the germline V gene, CDR1 is SEHNR and CDR2 is FQNEAQ (reference sequence). Original analysis: Nucleated cell number was recorded as an estimate derived from reference gene primer amplification. Profiling relied on immunoSEQ multiplex PCR, and the TCRdb table lists in-frame clones only, not all of them. The V and J calls and the clone size are those of that table, but D and trimming were determined from the DNA. Among about 150,000 clones, 84% were seen once, and the ten largest hold 35% to 40%.

The sample was peripheral blood. The origin of this receptor is a human donor in a cohort sampled during active COVID-19. J is TRBJ2-5 and V is TRBV7-9; D is perhaps TRBD2 (5 bases). The CDR3 sequence is CASSLLAWRETQYF. CDR3 DNA: TGTGCCAGCAGCTTACTAGCCTGGCGAGAGACCCAGTACTTC.